This T cell receptor (beta chain) comes out of a study of blood T cells in healthy people across ages (dated by TCRdb to between 2015 and 2017). Background on the whole study: In model experiments, template switching captured roughly one uniquely barcoded TCR beta cDNA molecule for every two T cells. Donors were grouped into four age groups: young (average about 15 years), middle-aged (roughly 37), aged (about 59) and long-lived (approximately 82). To avoid experimental bias, donors of different ages were randomly spread across the sequencing lanes. Two additional independent replicas of 1 million unique cDNA reads from the same blood draw were analyzed for two donors (one aged 18 to 30 and one aged 80 or older). The study measured age-related changes in TCR beta repertoire diversity using deep sequencing normalized with unique cDNA molecular identifiers. Broader findings and caveats from the paper: The percentage of naive T cells measured by flow cytometry correlated strongly with observed TCR beta diversity. Because profiling used bulk unsorted PBMCs, naive and antigen-experienced compartments could not be compared conclusively. Observed TCR beta diversity per million T cells fell roughly linearly with age, and a significant reduction was already apparent by age around 40. Compared with the aged group, more naive CD4+ T cells, fewer expanded clones and increased TCR diversity were shown by the long-lived group, suggesting age selection. Estimates of total diversity based on one million sequenced T cells were regarded as lower bounds and as underestimates. The CMV infection status of donors was not known, potentially confounding age-related changes in expanded clonotypes.

This clonotype was counted between two and nine times. Its antigen is still unknown. No clone much larger than this one lies a single base away; base qualities are absent. Libraries were constructed by 5' RACE. These reads were obtained on an Illumina HiSeq 2500. The second PCR ran for roughly 7 to 11 cycles and used a J-beta primer mix along with a sample-barcoded 5' primer. A unique molecular identifier was introduced onto each TCR beta cDNA molecule by a template-switch 5' adaptor carrying 12 random nucleotides. Each sample yielded at least 3 million CDR3-containing paired-end reads. The Mint cDNA synthesis kit, primed by a TRBC-specific oligonucleotide, was used to synthesize first-strand cDNA from all RNA. After uracil-DNA glycosylase treatment, a first 18-cycle PCR used universal primers M1SS and BC2_uni_R on all cDNA. Concerning the study's data processing: Each sample was normalized by randomly selecting 1 million high-quality reads, each carrying a distinct molecular identifier. Instead of being binned into consensus sequences, reads with shared molecular identifiers were discarded. MiTCR, run with a Q25 quality threshold and the strictest error-elimination algorithm, handled CDR3 identification, clonotype clustering and error correction. A nonparametric unseen species model with Euler transformation was used to estimate a lower bound on total TCR beta diversity. In TCRdb, the public reads were trimmed at Q25 with fastp and aligned with MiXCR, with productive beta chains retained. Each CDR3 protein gets just one entry, which takes the most common genes and DNA from the rows behind it. The V and J calls and clone size are TCRdb's, not the authors'. For this sample there are 2 million or so distinct CDR3 sequences; about 50% appear just once. Over 2% of the sample belongs to the ten largest clones.

The donors were 40 or so Caucasian individuals from Russia, aged about 6 to 95 years, who were systemically healthy. Each donor gave ten milliliters of peripheral blood, collected into EDTA-treated Vacutainer tubes. PBMCs were isolated by Ficoll-Paque density-gradient centrifugation, with at least 7 million obtained per sample. Total RNA, at least 5 micrograms per sample, was extracted from PBMCs with Trizol reagent. Naive CD45RAhigh/CD27high T cell percentages were measured by flow cytometry on a PBMC aliquot from every donor. Sequencing used blood. This receptor was identified in a woman between 40 and 55 years old in good health.

The CDR3 region has the sequence CASSTYRDHGYTF. The DNA sequence follows: TGTGCCAGCAGCACCTACAGGGATCATGGCTACACCTTC. The chain joins TRBV7-8 to TRBJ1-2, with TRBD1 perhaps the D gene, on 6 matching bases. Trimming at the junction amounts to 5 bases on V and 6 bases on J, and the germline ends lie 13 bases apart. From the germline V gene, CDR1 is SGHVS and CDR2 is FQNEAQ. The CDR3 runs 13 residues from the cysteine to the phenylalanine. Of the read, only the CDR3 DNA is kept; its 39 bases are in frame from base 1. With the rest looked up from the reference TRBV7-8 and TRBJ1-2 genes rather than sequenced, the full variable domain is GAGVSQSPRYKVAKRGQDVALRCDPISGHVSLFWYQQALGQGPEFLTYFQNEAQLDKSGLPSDRFFAERPEGSVSTLKIQRTQQEDSAVYLCASSTYRDHGYTFGSGTRLTVV.